What follows are 10 T cell receptor beta chains derived from one specimen sequenced in a study of a mutant IDH1 vaccine in newly diagnosed glioma. These receptors have no known antigen. Indicated time point: week 47, end of study. The vaccine gave 300 ug of a 20-mer mutant IDH1 peptide subcutaneously per dose. Produced via immunoSEQ multiplex PCR; TCRdb's table is partial and in-frame only. The data contain approximately 100,000 clones, nearly 90% of them singletons. The sample consisted of PBMCs, taken from a glioma patient whose treatment included an IDH1 peptide vaccine. These TCRs come from a woman aged 50 to 65 with glioma.

V gene TRBV7-9 combines with J gene TRBJ1-3; no reliable D call. The CDR3 extends over 13 amino acids. Germline V gene data show CDR1 as SEHNR and CDR2 as FQNEAQ (reference sequence). Trimming cost V 5 bases and J 1 base, with 6 bases left between them. DNA for the CDR3: TGTGCCAGCAGCGGACCTTCTGGAAACACCATATATTTT. Amino acid sequence: CASSGPSGNTIYF.

The chain links TRBV6-5 to TRBJ1-2; TRBD1 matches at 7 bases. From germline, CDR1 is MNHEY and CDR2 SVGAGI. The CDR3 has 15 amino acids. The J segment lost 1 base and the V segment lost 4 bases, leaving 6 bases of the junction unmatched. The CDR3 here is CASSWGDSRNYGYTF. The CDR3 bases are TGTGCCAGCAGTTGGGGGGACAGCCGTAACTATGGCTACACCTTC.

CDR3 region: CASSLLQVGDTQYF. In DNA, the CDR3 is TGCGCCAGCAGCTTGTTACAGGTTGGAGATACGCAGTATTTT. The rearrangement uses TRBV5-1 and TRBJ2-3; D perhaps matches TRBD1 (5 bases). Germline V gene lookup returns CDR1 SGHRS and CDR2 YFSETQ. V gave up 1 base and J gave up 5 bases, with 11 bases separating them. CDR3 length: 14 residues.

The rearrangement uses TRBV4-1 and TRBJ1-2, with a weak D call TRBD1 (5 bases). CDR1 and CDR2 from the germline V gene are MGHRA and YSYEKL. The CDR3 has 15 residues. Trimming stripped 0 bases from V and 5 bases from J, with 13 bases between. CDR3 protein: CASSQDAGGKYGYTF. In DNA, the CDR3 is TGCGCCAGCAGCCAAGATGCGGGGGGGAAGTATGGCTACACCTTC.

The J gene is TRBJ2-1, the V gene TRBV28; D may correspond to TRBD1 or TRBD2 (5 bases each). V was cut by 3 bases and J by 3 bases, with 12 bases left in between. The CDR3 is 15 residues long. Germline V gene lookup returns CDR1 MDHEN and CDR2 SYDVKM. CDR3 sequence reads: CASSFTGRNYNEQFF. DNA of the CDR3: TGTGCCAGCAGTTTTACGGGACGGAACTACAATGAGCAGTTCTTC.

This clone was seen a few times. This chain connects TRBV10-1 to TRBJ2-1; 12 bases are a match to TRBD2. Unmatched junction bases numbered 7, after V lost 9 bases and J lost 7 bases. This CDR3 comprises 14 residues. Germline lookup yields CDR1 WNHNN and CDR2 SYGVQD (reference sequence). The DNA for the CDR3 is TGCGCCAGAACTAGCGGGAGGATCTGGAATGAGCAGTTCTTC. This codes for CARTSGRIWNEQFF.

The J gene is TRBJ2-3, the V gene TRBV9; no firm D call. CDR1 is SGDLS and CDR2 is YYNGEE in the germline V gene. CDR3 length: 14 residues. Trimming took off 0 bases at V and 0 bases at J, with 5 bases between the two ends. The CDR3 DNA reads TGTGCCAGCAGCGTAGCAAGTAGCACAGATACGCAGTATTTT. Amino acids: CASSVASSTDTQYF.

This clone has just a few counts. J is TRBJ1-2 and V is TRBV5-1; the D gene is possibly TRBD1 (5 bases). Per the germline V gene, CDR1 is SGHRS and CDR2 is YFSETQ. Trimming took off 5 bases at V and 5 bases at J, with 13 bases between the two ends. This CDR3 region has 13 residues. The CDR3 protein is CASRLTEAYGYTF. The DNA for the CDR3 is TGCGCCAGCAGGTTGACAGAGGCATATGGCTACACCTTC.

This clone appeared once. The rearrangement uses TRBV6-5 and TRBJ2-2, with D unresolved. V lost 6 bases to trimming and J lost 6 bases, with 14 bases between them. This CDR3 spans 14 amino acids. Germline assignment: CDR1 MNHEY and CDR2 SVGAGI. CDR3 nucleotides: TGTGCCAGCAGCCGTCGGCTAGTTGCCGGGGAGCTGTTTTTT. Translation gives CASSRRLVAGELFF.

The chain recombines TRBV5-4 with TRBJ1-5, with 7 bases fitting TRBD1. Germline CDR1 is SGHNT and CDR2 is YYREEE (reference sequence). V lost 0 bases to trimming and J lost 7 bases; unmatched junction nucleotides: 10. This CDR3 contains 16 residues. The CDR3 DNA reads as TGTGCCAGCAGCTTGGATGGAGGGGGCTTTGGGCAGCCCCAGCATTTT. Encoded protein: CASSLDGGGFGQPQHF.